This T cell receptor (beta chain) comes out of a study of early T cells in non-severe SARS-CoV-2 infection. Study context: Sequencing of bulk RNA from unsorted whole blood was done, without chain pairing.

The TCR library protocol attached unique molecular identifiers to the individual cDNA molecules. MiXCR, run by TCRdb on the 5' RACE reads, gives a single entry per CDR3 protein. The sample lists approximately 58,000 distinct CDR3 sequences; roughly 6.2% were seen once. CDR1 is MNHEY, CDR2 SVGEGT, per germline. CDR3 length: 12 amino acids. V gave up 2 bases and J gave up 7 bases, with 6 bases separating them. The study, taken as a whole, reports: VDJdb-based annotation leaned toward anti-spike CD8 responses and missed private and CD4 specificities.

As regards this clonotype: The antigen remains undetermined.

The chain combines TRBV6-2 or TRBV6-3 with TRBJ1-5; TRBD1 might be the D (5 bases). The receptor's source is an adult who was a healthcare worker with PCR-confirmed SARS-CoV-2 infection or an uninfected control (not recorded which). Sequencing was done on a sample of whole blood. In DNA, the CDR3 is TGTGCCAGCAGTTACAGGGACCAGCCCCAGCATTTT. This encodes CASSYRDQPQHF.